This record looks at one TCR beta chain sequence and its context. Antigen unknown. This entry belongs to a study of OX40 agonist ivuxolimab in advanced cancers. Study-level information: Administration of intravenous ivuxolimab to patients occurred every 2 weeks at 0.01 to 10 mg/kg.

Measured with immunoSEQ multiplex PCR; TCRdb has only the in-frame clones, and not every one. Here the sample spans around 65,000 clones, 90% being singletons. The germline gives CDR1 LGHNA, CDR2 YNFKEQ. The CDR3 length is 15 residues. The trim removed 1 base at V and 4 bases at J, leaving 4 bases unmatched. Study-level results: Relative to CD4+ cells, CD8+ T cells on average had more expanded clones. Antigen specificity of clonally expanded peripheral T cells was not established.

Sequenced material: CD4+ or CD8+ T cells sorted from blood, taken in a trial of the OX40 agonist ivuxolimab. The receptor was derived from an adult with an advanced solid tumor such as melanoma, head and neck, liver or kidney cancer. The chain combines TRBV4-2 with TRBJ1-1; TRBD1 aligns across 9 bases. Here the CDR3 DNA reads TGTGCCAGCAGCCAAGGGGACAGGGAAAGCACTGAAGCTTTCTTT. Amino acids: CASSQGDRESTEAFF.